This T cell receptor (beta chain) is from a study of shared clonotypes between healthy human individuals. Across the study: Donors, aged 18 to 49, were a couple of women and three men. Whole-study findings and limits: Roughly 5% of naive CD4 clonotypes were shared across a few donors.

Regarding this clone: Antigen: not known.

Authors' data handling: From ImmunoSEQ came sequences covering only the junction and carrying no quality scores, so filtering differed. The table came from immunoSEQ multiplex PCR; TCRdb's copy has only in-frame clones and leaves some out. V and J calls and clone size are given by that table; D and trimming were obtained from the DNA. Of over a million clones detected, around 78% appear once; the ten largest clones hold roughly 0.61%. V lost 4 bases to trimming and J lost 2 bases, with 8 bases between them. This CDR3 is built from 13 residues. In germline, CDR1 is SGHTA, CDR2 FQGNSA. The sequenced sample was memory CD4+ T cells from PBMCs. Described subset: CD45RA-negative fraction. V usage is TRBV7-2 and J usage is TRBJ1-2; no firm D call. This sequence was found in a man in his late teens or twenties in good health. Some clones in this sample may be carry-over from other donors' samples. CDR3: CASSSRQNYGYTF. Written as DNA, the CDR3 is TGTGCCAGCAGCTCCCGACAAAACTATGGCTACACCTTC.